This TCR beta chain was obtained from a study of blood T cell repertoires in COVID-19. About the study: Sites across the United States, Italy and Spain contributed samples from acute and convalescent COVID-19. Sources were T cells, B-cell-depleted T cells, or PBMCs; the material itself was cDNA or gDNA.

In the authors' methods: Amplification of reference gene primers provided the estimated nucleated cell counts. The repertoire was sequenced with immunoSEQ multiplex PCR; TCRdb's copy has only in-frame clones and lacks some. Clonal size and the V and J genes are those of that table, whereas D and trimming came from the DNA. The sample yields tens of thousands of clones, 75% to 95% seen once. Germline CDR1 reads KGHDR; CDR2 reads SFDVKD. The length of the CDR3 is 13 residues. V lost 8 bases and J 8 bases, leaving 15 bases between the germline ends. Sequencing was carried out using peripheral blood. This receptor was obtained from a woman in her 50s in a cohort sampled during active COVID-19. This rearrangement joins TRBV24-1 to TRBJ2-1; maybe TRBD2 (5 bases). CDR3 loop: CATKETNTDEQFF. The CDR3 DNA reads TGTGCCACCAAGGAGACTAACACAGATGAGCAGTTCTTC.